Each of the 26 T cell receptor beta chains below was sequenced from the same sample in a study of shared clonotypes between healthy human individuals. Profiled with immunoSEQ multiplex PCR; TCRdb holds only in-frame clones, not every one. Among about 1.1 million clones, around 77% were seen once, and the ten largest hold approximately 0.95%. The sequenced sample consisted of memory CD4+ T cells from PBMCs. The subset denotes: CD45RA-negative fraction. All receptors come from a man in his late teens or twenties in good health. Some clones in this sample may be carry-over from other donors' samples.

The CDR3 region is CASSQVGQPQHF. DNA of the CDR3: TGCGCCAGCAGCCAGGTAGGGCAGCCCCAGCATTTT. This rearrangement joins TRBV4-1 to TRBJ1-5, with D uncertain. The germline CDR1 and CDR2 sequences are MGHRA and YSYEKL. V lost 3 bases to trimming and J lost 7 bases, with 7 bases between them. The CDR3 is made up of 12 amino acids.

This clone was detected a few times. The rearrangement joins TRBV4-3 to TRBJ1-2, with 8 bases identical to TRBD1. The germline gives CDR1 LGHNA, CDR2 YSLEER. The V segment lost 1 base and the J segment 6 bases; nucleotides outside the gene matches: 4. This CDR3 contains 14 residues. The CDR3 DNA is TGCGCCAGCAGCCAAGGCTCAGGGGGCGATGGCTACACCTTC. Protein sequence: CASSQGSGGDGYTF.

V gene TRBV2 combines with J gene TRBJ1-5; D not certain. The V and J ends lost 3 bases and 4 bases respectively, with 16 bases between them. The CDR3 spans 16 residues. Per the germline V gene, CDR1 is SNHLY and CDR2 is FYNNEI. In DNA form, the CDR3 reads TGTGCCAGCAGTGATTGGGAAGACGGGTTAAATCAGCCCCAGCATTTT. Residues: CASSDWEDGLNQPQHF.

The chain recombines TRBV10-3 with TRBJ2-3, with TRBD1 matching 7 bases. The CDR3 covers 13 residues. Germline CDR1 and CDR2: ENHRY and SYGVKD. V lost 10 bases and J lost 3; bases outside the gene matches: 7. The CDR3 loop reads CATQGTETDTQYF. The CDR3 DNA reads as TGTGCCACCCAAGGGACAGAAACAGATACGCAGTATTTT.

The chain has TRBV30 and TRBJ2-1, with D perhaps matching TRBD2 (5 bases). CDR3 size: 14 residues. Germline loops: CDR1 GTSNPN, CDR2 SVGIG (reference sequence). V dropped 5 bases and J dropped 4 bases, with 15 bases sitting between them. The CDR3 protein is CAWAPGYWYNEQFF. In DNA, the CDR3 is TGTGCCTGGGCCCCGGGATACTGGTACAATGAGCAGTTCTTC.

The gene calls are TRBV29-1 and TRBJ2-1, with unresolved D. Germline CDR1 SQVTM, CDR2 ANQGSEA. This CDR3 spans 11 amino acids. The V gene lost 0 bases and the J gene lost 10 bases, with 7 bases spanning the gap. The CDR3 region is CSVEEFREQFF. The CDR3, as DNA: TGCAGCGTTGAAGAGTTTAGGGAGCAGTTCTTC.

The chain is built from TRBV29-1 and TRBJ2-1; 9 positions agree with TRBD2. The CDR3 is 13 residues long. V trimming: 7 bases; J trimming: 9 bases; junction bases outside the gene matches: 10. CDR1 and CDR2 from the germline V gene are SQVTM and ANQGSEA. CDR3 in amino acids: CSGGASGIVEQFF. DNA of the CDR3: TGCAGCGGGGGGGCTAGCGGGATCGTTGAGCAGTTCTTC.

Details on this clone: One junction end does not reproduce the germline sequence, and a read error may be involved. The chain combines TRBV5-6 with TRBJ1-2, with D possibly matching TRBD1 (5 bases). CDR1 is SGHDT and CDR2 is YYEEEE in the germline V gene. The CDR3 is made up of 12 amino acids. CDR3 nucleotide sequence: TGTGCCAGCACCTTGGGACGCGGTAGCTACACCTTC. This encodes CASTLGRGSYTF.

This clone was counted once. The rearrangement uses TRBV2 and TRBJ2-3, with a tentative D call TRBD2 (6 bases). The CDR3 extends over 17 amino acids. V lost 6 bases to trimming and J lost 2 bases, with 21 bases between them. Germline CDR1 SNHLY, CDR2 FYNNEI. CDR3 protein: CASRHPGLFPPTDTQYF. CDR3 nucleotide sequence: TGTGCCAGCAGACACCCGGGACTCTTCCCACCCACAGATACGCAGTATTTT.

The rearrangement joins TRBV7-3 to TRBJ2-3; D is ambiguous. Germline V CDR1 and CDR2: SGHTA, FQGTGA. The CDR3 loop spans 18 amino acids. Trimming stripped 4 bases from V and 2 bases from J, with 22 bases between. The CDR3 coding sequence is TGTGCCAGCAGCTCCCCACACGGTACAGCAAAGTCCACAGATACGCAGTATTTT. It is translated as CASSSPHGTAKSTDTQYF.

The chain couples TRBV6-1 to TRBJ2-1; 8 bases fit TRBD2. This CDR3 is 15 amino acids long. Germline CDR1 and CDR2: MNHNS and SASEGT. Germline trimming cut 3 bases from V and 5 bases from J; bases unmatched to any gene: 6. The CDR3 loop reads CASSDLGLGHNEQFF. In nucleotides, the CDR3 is TGTGCCAGCAGTGATTTGGGACTAGGACACAATGAGCAGTTCTTC.

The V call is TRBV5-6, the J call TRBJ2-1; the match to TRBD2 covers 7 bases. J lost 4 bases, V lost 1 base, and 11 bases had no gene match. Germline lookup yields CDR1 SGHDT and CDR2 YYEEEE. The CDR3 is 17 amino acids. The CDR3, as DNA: TGTGCCAGCAGCTTGTGGACCGGCGGGAGTGAATACAATGAGCAGTTCTTC. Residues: CASSLWTGGSEYNEQFF.

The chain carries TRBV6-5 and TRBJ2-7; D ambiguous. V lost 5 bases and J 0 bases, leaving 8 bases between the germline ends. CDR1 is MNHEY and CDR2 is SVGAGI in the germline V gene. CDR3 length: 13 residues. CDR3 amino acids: CASSVPGSYEQYF. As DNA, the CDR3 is TGTGCCAGCAGTGTCCCAGGCTCCTACGAGCAGTACTTC.

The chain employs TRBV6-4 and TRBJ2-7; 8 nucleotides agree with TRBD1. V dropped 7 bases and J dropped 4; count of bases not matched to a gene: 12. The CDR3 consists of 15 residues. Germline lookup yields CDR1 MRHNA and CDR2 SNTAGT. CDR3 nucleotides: TGTGCCAGCAAATGCCGGCGACAGGGGATTTACGAGCAGTACTTC. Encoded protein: CASKCRRQGIYEQYF.

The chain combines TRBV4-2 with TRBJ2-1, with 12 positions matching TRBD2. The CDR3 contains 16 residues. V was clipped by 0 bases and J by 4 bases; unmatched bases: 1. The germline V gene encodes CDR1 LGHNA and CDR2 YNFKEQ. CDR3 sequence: CASSQEGTSGYNEQFF. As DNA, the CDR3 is TGTGCCAGCAGCCAAGAAGGGACTAGCGGGTACAATGAGCAGTTCTTC.

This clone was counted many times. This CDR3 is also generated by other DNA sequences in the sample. Here the CDR3 reads CSVAPGWGMNTEAFF. The CDR3 bases are TGCAGCGTTGCCCCCGGGTGGGGGATGAACACTGAAGCTTTCTTT. This sequence joins TRBV29-1 and TRBJ1-1, with D perhaps TRBD1 (5 bases). Per germline, CDR1 SQVTM and CDR2 ANQGSEA. With 4 bases removed from V and 0 bases from J, the gap between germline ends came to 15 bases. The CDR3 totals 15 residues.

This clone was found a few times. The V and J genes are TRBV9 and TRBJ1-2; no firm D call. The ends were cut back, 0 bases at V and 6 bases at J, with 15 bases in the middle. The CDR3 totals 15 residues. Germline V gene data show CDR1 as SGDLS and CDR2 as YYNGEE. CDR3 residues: CASSVELEREDGYTF. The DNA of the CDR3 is TGTGCCAGCAGCGTAGAGTTGGAGAGGGAAGATGGCTACACCTTC.

The CDR3 DNA is TGTGCCAGCAGCTTAGAACAGGGCTACGAGCAGTACTTC. Protein product: CASSLEQGYEQYF. This chain connects TRBV7-2 to TRBJ2-7, with D maybe TRBD1 (6 bases). The V end lost 1 base, the J end lost 3 bases, and 7 bases lay between the germline ends. CDR3 length equals 13 residues. Germline assignment: CDR1 SGHTA and CDR2 FQGNSA.

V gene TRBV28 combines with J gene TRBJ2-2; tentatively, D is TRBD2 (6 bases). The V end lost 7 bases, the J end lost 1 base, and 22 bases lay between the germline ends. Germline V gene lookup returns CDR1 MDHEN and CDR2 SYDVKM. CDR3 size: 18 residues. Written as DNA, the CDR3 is TGTGCCAGCACCTCCCACTATGGGACTGGGGTGAACACCGGGGAGCTGTTTTTT. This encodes CASTSHYGTGVNTGELFF.

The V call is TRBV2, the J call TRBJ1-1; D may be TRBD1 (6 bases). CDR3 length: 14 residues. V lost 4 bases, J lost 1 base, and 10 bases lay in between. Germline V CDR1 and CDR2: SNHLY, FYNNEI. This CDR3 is CASSAQGRNTEAFF. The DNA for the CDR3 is TGTGCCAGCAGTGCGCAGGGGAGGAACACTGAAGCTTTCTTT. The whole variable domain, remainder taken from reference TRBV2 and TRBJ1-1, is EPEVTQTPSHQVTQMGQEVILRCVPISNHLYFYWYRQILGQKVEFLVSFYNNEISEKSEIFDDQFSVERPDGSNFTLKIRSTKLEDSAMYFCASSAQGRNTEAFFGQGTRLTVV.

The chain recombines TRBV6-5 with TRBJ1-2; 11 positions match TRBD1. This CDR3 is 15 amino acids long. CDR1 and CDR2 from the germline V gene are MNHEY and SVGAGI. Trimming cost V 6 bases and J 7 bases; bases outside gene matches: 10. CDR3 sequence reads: CASRPPDRGLVGYTF. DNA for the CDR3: TGTGCCAGCAGACCCCCGGACAGGGGGCTCGTTGGCTACACCTTC.

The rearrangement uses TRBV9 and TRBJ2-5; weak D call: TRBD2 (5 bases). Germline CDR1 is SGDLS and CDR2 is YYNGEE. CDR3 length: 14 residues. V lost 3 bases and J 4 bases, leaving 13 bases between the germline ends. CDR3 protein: CASSGTSLGETQYF. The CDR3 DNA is TGTGCCAGCAGCGGAACTAGTCTCGGAGAGACCCAGTACTTC.

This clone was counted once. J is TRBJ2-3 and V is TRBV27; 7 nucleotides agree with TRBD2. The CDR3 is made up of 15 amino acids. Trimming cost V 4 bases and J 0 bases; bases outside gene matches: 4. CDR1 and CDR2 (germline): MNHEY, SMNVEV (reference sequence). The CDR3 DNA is TGTGCCAGCAGTTCTAGCGGAGCGAGCACAGATACGCAGTATTTT. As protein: CASSSSGASTDTQYF.

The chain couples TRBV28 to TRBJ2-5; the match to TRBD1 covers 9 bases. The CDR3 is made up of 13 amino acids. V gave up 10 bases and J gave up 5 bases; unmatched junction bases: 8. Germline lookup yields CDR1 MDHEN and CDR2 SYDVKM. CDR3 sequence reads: CAIHRTGEETQYF. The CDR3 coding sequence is TGTGCCATCCACCGGACAGGGGAGGAGACCCAGTACTTC.

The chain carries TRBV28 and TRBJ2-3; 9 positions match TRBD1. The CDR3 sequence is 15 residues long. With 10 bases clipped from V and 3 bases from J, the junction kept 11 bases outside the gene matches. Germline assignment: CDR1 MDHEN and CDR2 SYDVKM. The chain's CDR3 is CATLPMTGGTDTQYF. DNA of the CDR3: TGTGCCACCTTACCCATGACAGGGGGGACAGATACGCAGTATTTT.

The CDR3 spells CSGQVLHTEAFF. In nucleotides, the CDR3 is TGCAGCGGGCAGGTATTACACACTGAAGCTTTCTTT. This rearrangement joins TRBV29-1 to TRBJ1-1; no clear D gene. The germline CDR1 and CDR2 sequences are SQVTM and ANQGSEA. V lost 7 bases to trimming and J lost 3 bases, with 12 bases between them. The CDR3 runs to 12 residues.